This T cell receptor (beta chain) is from a study of spatial heterogeneity in lung cancer. Study-level information: Consistently, beta-chain sequences turned up in larger numbers than alpha-chain sequences did. In raw reads, more than nine appearances on average were recorded for each unique TCR and UMI combination.

Documented time point: blood at routine non-recurrence follow-up after resection. The study sequenced unsorted whole RNA from tumor, nontumor lung or frozen PBMC. Trimming left V 3 bases short and J 5 bases short, with 13 bases between. The CDR3 contains 14 residues. The germline V gene encodes CDR1 SEHNR and CDR2 FQNEAQ (reference sequence). Carried by each TCR cDNA molecule was a unique molecular identifier. TCRdb used MiXCR to reprocess the 5' RACE reads, holding one entry per CDR3 protein. Of 100,000 to 120,000 distinct CDR3 sequences listed, 9.5% to 14% are singletons. This clonotype occurred many times.

The receptor was derived from a female donor with early-stage non-small cell lung cancer. The sequenced sample was PBMCs, obtained at follow-up. The V call is TRBV7-9, the J call TRBJ2-5; maybe TRBD1 (6 bases). In DNA form, the CDR3 reads TGTGCCAGCAGCTTTTTAGCAGGGGTCGAGACCCAGTACTTC. The encoded protein is CASSFLAGVETQYF.